This T cell receptor beta chain came from a study of Ad26.COV2.S vaccination and SARS-CoV-2 variants. Whole-study results and caveats: Considerable breadth of spike-specific CD8+ and CD4+ T cell responses has reportedly been documented following vaccination.

The V end was cut by 7 bases, the J end by 0 bases, with 13 bases between. The germline gives CDR1 LGHNT, CDR2 FRNRAP. The CDR3 loop spans 15 amino acids. Of note for this clone: Its antigen is unknown.

TCRdb's table, derived via immunoSEQ multiplex PCR, lists solely in-frame clones and lacks some. The repertoire holds around 86,000 clones, with approximately 82% as singletons. The chain has TRBV12-5 and TRBJ2-1; tentative D call: TRBD1 (6 bases). This receptor was obtained from a human donor who had recovered from COVID-19. This material consisted of peripheral blood, taken after recovery from COVID-19. CDR3 amino acids: CASEEGQSSYNEQFF. The CDR3 nucleotides read TGTGCTAGTGAAGAGGGACAAAGCTCCTACAATGAGCAGTTCTTC.